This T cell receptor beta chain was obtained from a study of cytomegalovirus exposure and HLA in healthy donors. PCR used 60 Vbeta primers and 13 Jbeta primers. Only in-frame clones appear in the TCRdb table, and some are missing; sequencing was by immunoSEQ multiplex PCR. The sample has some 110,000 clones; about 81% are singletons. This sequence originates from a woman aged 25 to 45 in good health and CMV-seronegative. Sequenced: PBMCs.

The CDR3 region is CASSNPGTGKEGHTF. The CDR3 bases are TGTGCCAGCAGCAACCCCGGGACAGGGAAGGAGGGCCACACCTTC. The genes are TRBV7-9 and TRBJ1-2; 9 bases agree with TRBD1. CDR1 is SEHNR, CDR2 FQNEAQ, per germline (reference sequence). J gave up 12 bases and V 5 bases, and 16 bases lay outside the gene matches. The CDR3 sequence is 15 residues long.